This T cell receptor (beta chain) was profiled in a study of glioma-infiltrating T cells. Using RNA template, CDR3s of TCR alpha and beta were amplified with iRepertoire arm-PCR. TCRdb reprocessed the multiplex PCR reads via MiXCR and lists one record per CDR3 protein. The table shows about 210,000 distinct CDR3 sequences, with over 25% occurring only once. This clonotype was detected a few times. V lost 7 bases, J lost 1 base, and 4 bases stayed unmatched. Germline CDR1 and CDR2: SGHNT and YYREEE (reference sequence). The CDR3 has 13 residues. The chain is built from TRBV5-4 and TRBJ2-7, with 8 bases fitting TRBD1. This sequence was found in a human donor with low-grade glioma or glioblastoma, undergoing nonglioma brain surgery, or in good health (not recorded which). Material for sequencing was glioma tissue, nonneoplastic brain tissue, or PBMCs (not recorded which). CDR3 nucleotides: TGTGCCAGCGGACAGGGTGTTTCCTACGAGCAGTACTTC. Protein sequence: CASGQGVSYEQYF.